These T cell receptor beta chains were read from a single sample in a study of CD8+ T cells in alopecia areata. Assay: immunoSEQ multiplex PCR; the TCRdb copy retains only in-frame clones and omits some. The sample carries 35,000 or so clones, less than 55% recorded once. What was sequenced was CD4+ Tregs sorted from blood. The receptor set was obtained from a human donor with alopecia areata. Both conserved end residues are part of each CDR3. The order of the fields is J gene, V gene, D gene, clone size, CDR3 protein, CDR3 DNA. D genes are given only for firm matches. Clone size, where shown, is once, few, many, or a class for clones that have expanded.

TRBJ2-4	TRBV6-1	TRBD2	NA	CASSEVASGSGNIQYF	TGTGCCAGCAGTGAAGTTGCGAGCGGGAGCGGGAACATTCAGTACTTC
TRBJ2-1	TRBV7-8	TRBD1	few	CASSLEAGTGVFYNEQFF	TGTGCCAGCAGCTTAGAAGCCGGGACAGGGGTTTTCTACAATGAGCAGTTCTTC
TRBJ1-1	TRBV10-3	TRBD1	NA	CAIRGQGGTEAFF	TGTGCCATCAGGGGACAGGGTGGGACTGAAGCTTTCTTT
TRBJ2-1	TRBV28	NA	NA	CASSPRNYDEQFF	TGTGCCAGCAGCCCGAGGAATTACGATGAGCAGTTCTTC
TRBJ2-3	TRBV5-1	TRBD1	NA	CASSSGTGLYYTDTQYF	TGCGCCAGCAGCTCCGGGACAGGGCTTTATTACACAGATACGCAGTATTTT
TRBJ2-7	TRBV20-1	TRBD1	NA	CSARGSYEQYF	TGCAGTGCCAGGGGGTCCTACGAGCAGTACTTC
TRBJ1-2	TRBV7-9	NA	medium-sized	CASSLDGNYGYTF	TGTGCCAGCAGCTTAGACGGGAACTATGGCTACACCTTC
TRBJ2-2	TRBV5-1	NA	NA	CASSPRTNTGELFF	TGCGCCAGCAGCCCCCGGACGAACACCGGGGAGCTGTTTTTT
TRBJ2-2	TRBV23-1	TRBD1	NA	CASGTGFYCGELFF	TGCGCCAGCGGGACAGGGTTTTATTGCGGGGAGCTGTTTTTT
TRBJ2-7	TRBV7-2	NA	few	CASSFQVSQGEQYF	TGTGCCAGCAGCTTCCAAGTCTCACAAGGGGAGCAGTACTTC
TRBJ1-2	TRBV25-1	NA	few	CASSERSGGHYGYTF	TGTGCCAGCAGTGAAAGGTCGGGTGGGCACTATGGCTACACCTTC
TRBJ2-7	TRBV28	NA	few	CASSLLKYYEQYF	TGTGCCAGCAGTTTACTTAAGTACTACGAGCAGTACTTC
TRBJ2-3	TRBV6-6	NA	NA	CASSYPQTRGTDTQYF	TGTGCCAGCAGTTACCCTCAGACTAGGGGCACAGATACGCAGTATTTT
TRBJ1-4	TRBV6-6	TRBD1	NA	CASSYGTGGDEKLFF	TGTGCCAGCAGTTACGGGACAGGGGGCGACGAAAAACTGTTTTTT
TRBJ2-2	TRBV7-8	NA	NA	CASSLSGAANTGELFF	TGTGCCAGCAGCTTATCGGGGGCTGCTAACACCGGGGAGCTGTTTTTT
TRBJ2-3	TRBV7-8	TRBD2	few	CASSTTSGRNTQYF	TGTGCCAGCAGCACGACTAGCGGCCGAAATACGCAGTATTTT
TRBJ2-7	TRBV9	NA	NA	CASSVGVGGRVSYEQYF	TGTGCCAGCAGCGTAGGAGTTGGAGGCAGGGTCTCCTACGAGCAGTACTTC
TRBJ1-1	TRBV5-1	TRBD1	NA	CASSSGQAPLGGTEAFF	TGCGCCAGCAGCTCCGGACAGGCGCCGCTGGGGGGTACTGAAGCTTTCTTT
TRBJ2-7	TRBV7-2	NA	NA	CASSEGRFFEQYF	TGTGCCAGCAGCGAAGGGAGGTTTTTCGAGCAGTACTTC
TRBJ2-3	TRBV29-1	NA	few	CSVQTGRNTDTQYF	TGCAGCGTTCAAACAGGGCGTAACACAGATACGCAGTATTTT
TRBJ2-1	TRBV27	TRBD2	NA	CASNELRLAGGVRYNEQFF	TGTGCCAGCAACGAGCTTCGACTAGCGGGAGGAGTACGCTACAATGAGCAGTTCTTC
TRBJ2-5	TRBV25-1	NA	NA	CASSEWTGRGQETQYF	TGTGCCAGCAGTGAATGGACAGGGCGGGGGCAAGAGACCCAGTACTTC
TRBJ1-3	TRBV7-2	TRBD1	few	CASSWTGGSGNTIYF	TGTGCCAGCAGCTGGACAGGGGGCTCTGGAAACACCATATATTTT
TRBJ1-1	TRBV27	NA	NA	CASHKKADTEAFF	TGTGCCAGCCATAAAAAAGCGGACACTGAAGCTTTCTTT
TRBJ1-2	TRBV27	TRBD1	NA	CASSQTGSGYTF	TGTGCCAGCAGTCAGACAGGGAGTGGCTACACCTTC
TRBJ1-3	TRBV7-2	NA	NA	CASSFREYGSGNTIYF	TGTGCCAGCAGCTTCAGGGAATATGGGTCTGGAAACACCATATATTTT
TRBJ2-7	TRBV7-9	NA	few	CASSSNLGYEQYF	TGTGCCAGCAGCTCCAATCTGGGCTACGAGCAGTACTTC
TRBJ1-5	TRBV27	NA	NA	CATRGRGNQPQHF	TGTGCCACCAGGGGCCGGGGCAATCAGCCCCAGCATTTT
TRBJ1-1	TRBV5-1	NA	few	CASSRTDKNTEAFF	TGCGCCAGCAGCAGAACCGACAAGAACACTGAAGCTTTCTTT